This T cell receptor beta chain was recovered during a study of cytomegalovirus exposure and HLA in healthy donors. With 60 Vbeta and 13 Jbeta primers, the PCR was carried out. Measured with immunoSEQ multiplex PCR; TCRdb has only the in-frame clones, and not every one. Among about 270,000 clones listed, roughly 90% were seen once. As for the donors, each was a healthy bone marrow donor. A word on this clone: Antigen: not known.

Points from the study as a whole: The study labeled approximately 150 TCR beta chains cytomegalovirus-associated. In a later analysis, compared with equally common non-associated chains, HLA-associated beta chains were more expanded. A few chains tied to CMV proved CMV antigen-specific in vitro.

The CDR3 runs to 13 residues. V shed 6 bases, J shed 9 bases, and the junction held 10 bases outside the gene matches. Germline CDR1 reads SGHVS; CDR2 reads FQNEAQ. The receptor's source is a man aged 40-49 years in good health and CMV-seropositive. Sequencing input: PBMCs. The genes are TRBV7-8 and TRBJ2-7, with 8 positions matching TRBD1. The CDR3 DNA follows: TGTGCCAGCAGGATTCGACAGGGGTCCCCGCAGTACTTC. Residues: CASRIRQGSPQYF.